A single sample is the source of the 19 T cell receptor beta chains below, sequenced in a study of CD8 T cells in ankylosing spondylitis (TCRdb year 2017). The method behind the library was 5' RACE. The data were produced on an Illumina HiSeq 2500. TCRdb trimmed public reads at Q25 via fastp, called clones via MiXCR and kept in-frame beta chains. A single entry per CDR3 protein holds the most common genes and DNA from its merged rows. Recorded for this sample are 250,000 or so distinct CDR3 sequences; 18% of them occurred a single time. The top ten hold approximately 32% of the sample. Sequenced sample: blood, either unsorted or a sorted T cell fraction (not recorded which). The origin of the receptors is a male donor with ankylosing spondylitis or in good health (not recorded which).

The J gene is TRBJ1-1, the V gene TRBV4-3; no firm D call. The CDR3 runs 13 residues. V lost 0 bases and J 3 bases, leaving 5 bases between the germline ends. The germline V gene has CDR1 LGHNA and CDR2 YSLEER. CDR3 protein: CASSQDPHTEAFF. The CDR3, as DNA: TGCGCCAGCAGCCAAGATCCCCACACTGAAGCTTTCTTT.

This chain uses TRBV4-3 with TRBJ2-1; D is uncertain. Germline CDR1 reads LGHNA; CDR2 reads YSLEER. Trimming shortened V by 0 bases and J by 9 bases, and 15 bases separated the two germline ends. The CDR3 is 15 amino acids. CDR3 region: CASSQDRAAAIEQFF. CDR3 DNA sequence: TGCGCCAGCAGCCAAGATCGCGCAGCAGCGATTGAGCAGTTCTTC.

The rearrangement uses TRBV12-3 or TRBV12-4 and TRBJ1-4; tentatively, D is TRBD1 (6 bases). CDR3 length: 17 residues. With 7 bases removed from V and 0 bases from J, the gap between germline ends came to 18 bases. CDR3 nucleotides: TGTGCCAGCACCCAGAGCGGGGGGCTTCCAACTAATGAAAAACTGTTTTTT. Protein sequence: CASTQSGGLPTNEKLFF.

V is TRBV4-1 and J is TRBJ2-3, with 10 bases identical to TRBD2. This CDR3 spans 16 amino acids. CDR1 is MGHRA and CDR2 is YSYEKL in the germline V gene. V lost 2 bases and J lost 2; bases outside the gene matches: 4. In DNA form, the CDR3 reads TGCGCCAGCAGCCAACGACTAGCGGGTGACACAGATACGCAGTATTTT. Translating gives CASSQRLAGDTDTQYF.

V is TRBV29-1 and J is TRBJ2-7, with D possibly TRBD2 on 5 matching bases. Trimming removed 7 bases from V and 3 bases from J, with 13 bases in between. The CDR3 is 12 residues long. Germline lookup yields CDR1 SQVTM and CDR2 ANQGSEA. Here the CDR3 reads CSARGSDYEQYF. In DNA, the CDR3 is TGCAGCGCTCGAGGGTCCGACTACGAGCAGTACTTC.

The V and J genes are TRBV11-1 and TRBJ1-4, with 7 bases fitting TRBD1. The CDR3 length is 18 residues. CDR1 and CDR2 (germline): SGHAT, FQDESV (reference sequence). V shed 5 bases and J 6 bases; nucleotides not matched to a gene: 18. This CDR3 reads CASSPSTSDRVSHEKLFF. The DNA for the CDR3 is TGTGCCAGCAGCCCTAGTACCTCAGACAGGGTCAGTCATGAAAAACTGTTTTTT. The full variable domain, with the rest looked up from reference TRBV11-1 and TRBJ1-4, is EAEVAQSPRYKITEKSQAVAFWCDPISGHATLYWYRQILGQGPELLVQFQDESVVDDSQLPKDRFSAERLKGVDSTLKIQPAELGDSAMYLCASSPSTSDRVSHEKLFFGSGTQLSVL.

The chain couples TRBV7-9 to TRBJ2-2; D is possibly TRBD2 (6 bases). With 6 bases removed from V and 6 bases from J, the gap between germline ends came to 14 bases. From germline, CDR1 is SEHNR and CDR2 FQNEAQ (reference sequence). This CDR3 has 14 residues. In DNA form, the CDR3 reads TGTGCCAGCAGGTCTAACCGGAGGGCCGGGGAGCTGTTTTTT. It specifies CASRSNRRAGELFF.

The table lists this clonotype with a few counts. CDR3 residues: CASSLPHRASGTEAFF. The CDR3 DNA is TGCGCCAGCAGCTTGCCCCACAGGGCCTCGGGCACTGAAGCTTTCTTT. The gene calls are TRBV5-1 and TRBJ1-1; D is possibly TRBD1 (6 bases). The CDR3 runs 16 residues. CDR1 and CDR2 from the germline V gene are SGHRS and YFSETQ. V was shortened by 1 base and J by 4 bases, with 17 bases between the two germline ends. Full variable domain (outside the CDR3, taken from reference TRBV5-1 and TRBJ1-1): KAGVTQTPRYLIKTRGQQVTLSCSPISGHRSVSWYQQTPGQGLQFLFEYFSETQRNKGNFPGRFSGRQFSNSRSEMNVSTLELGDSALYLCASSLPHRASGTEAFFGQGTRLTVV.

In its sample, this clonotype was seen a few times. The chain joins TRBV5-1 to TRBJ2-7; either TRBD1 or TRBD2 may supply D (5 bases each). V was shortened by 0 bases and J by 5 bases, with 18 bases between the two germline ends. Germline values: CDR1 SGHRS, CDR2 YFSETQ. The CDR3 spans 16 residues. The CDR3 DNA is TGCGCCAGCAGCTTGGCCCAGGGAGCCCTTGTGGACGAGCAGTACTTC. Translated: CASSLAQGALVDEQYF.

This clonotype was detected only a few times. This chain uses TRBV20-1 with TRBJ2-1; 13 positions agree with TRBD2. In germline, CDR1 is DFQATT, CDR2 SNEGSKA (reference sequence). This CDR3 has 16 residues. Trimming at V came to 3 bases and at J to 5 bases, leaving 7 bases not matched to a gene. DNA for the CDR3: TGCAGTGCTAGGGGTGGACTAGCGGGAGTCAACAATGAGCAGTTCTTC. It specifies CSARGGLAGVNNEQFF.

V gene TRBV2 combines with J gene TRBJ2-7; a weak D match, TRBD2 (7 bases). The CDR3 is 13 residues long. Trimming pared 4 bases from V and 9 bases from J, leaving 16 bases between. Germline CDR1 and CDR2: SNHLY and FYNNEI. The CDR3: CASSGTYREGQYF. The CDR3, as DNA: TGTGCCAGCAGTGGGACCTACAGGGAGGGGCAGTACTTC.

The chain couples TRBV6-1 to TRBJ1-5; possibly TRBD1 for D (6 bases). V shed 7 bases and J shed 2 bases, with 12 bases lying between them. The CDR3 spans 14 residues. Germline values: CDR1 MNHNS, CDR2 SASEGT. DNA for the CDR3: TGTGCCAGCATTGCCAGGGGCGGCAATCAGCCCCAGCATTTT. This translates into CASIARGGNQPQHF.

V gene TRBV9 combines with J gene TRBJ2-3; D is ambiguous. V was shortened by 4 bases and J by 2 bases, with 14 bases between the two germline ends. The CDR3 has 15 residues. The V gene's germline CDR1 is SGDLS and CDR2 YYNGEE. In nucleotides, the CDR3 is TGTGCCAGCAGCCCCAAATTGACCCTCACAGATACGCAGTATTTT. Residues: CASSPKLTLTDTQYF.

This sequence joins TRBV9 and TRBJ2-7; D is possibly TRBD1 or TRBD2 (5 bases each). The V gene's germline CDR1 is SGDLS and CDR2 YYNGEE. Trimming took off 0 bases at V and 6 bases at J, with 13 bases between the two ends. The CDR3 length is 14 residues. Written as DNA, the CDR3 is TGTGCCAGCAGCGTAGAGGGGACGGCGGTCGAGCAGTACTTC. Its translation: CASSVEGTAVEQYF.

This clonotype was found a few times. The chain carries TRBV7-8 and TRBJ2-7; unclear D gene. The V end lost 1 base, the J end lost 3 bases, and 10 bases lay between the germline ends. Per the germline V gene, CDR1 is SGHVS and CDR2 is FQNEAQ. This CDR3 is 14 amino acids long. CDR3 residues: CASSLGQTYYEQYF. CDR3 sequence (DNA): TGTGCCAGCAGCTTAGGGCAGACCTACTACGAGCAGTACTTC. Full variable domain (outside the CDR3, taken from reference TRBV7-8 and TRBJ2-7): GAGVSQSPRYKVAKRGQDVALRCDPISGHVSLFWYQQALGQGPEFLTYFQNEAQLDKSGLPSDRFFAERPEGSVSTLKIQRTQQEDSAVYLCASSLGQTYYEQYFGPGTRLTVT.

The rearrangement joins TRBV6-2 or TRBV6-3 to TRBJ2-1; TRBD1 matches 9 bases. This CDR3 has 14 amino acids. The trim removed 1 base at V and 10 bases at J, leaving 5 bases unmatched. Germline values: CDR1 MNHEY, CDR2 SVGEGT. The CDR3, as DNA: TGTGCCAGCAGTTACTGGACAGGGGATGTCGAGCAGTTCTTC. As protein: CASSYWTGDVEQFF.

The chain recombines TRBV7-9 with TRBJ2-7; 8 bases are a match to TRBD2. V lost 5 bases and J lost 5; bases outside the gene matches: 17. CDR1 is SEHNR and CDR2 is FQNEAQ in the germline V gene (reference sequence). The CDR3 consists of 17 residues. DNA of the CDR3: TGTGCCAGCAGCCAACTAGCGGAAATATCAGGGAGAAACGAGCAGTACTTC. Protein product: CASSQLAEISGRNEQYF.

This clonotype was seen many times. The chain links TRBV4-2 to TRBJ1-6; no clear D. Deletions cut 5 bases from V and 4 bases from J, with 0 bases between. Per germline, CDR1 LGHNA and CDR2 YNFKEQ. The CDR3 is made up of 11 amino acids. The CDR3 loop is CASSYNSPLHF. In nucleotides, the CDR3 is TGTGCCAGCAGCTATAATTCACCCCTCCACTTT.

This chain links TRBV21-1 with TRBJ2-7; no check of the table's D call, TRBD1, against the DNA was made. TRBV21-1 is classified as a pseudogene. This CDR3 is 14 amino acids long. CDR3 protein: CASSRPGTAYKQYF. Written as DNA, the CDR3 is TGTGCCAGCAGCCGCCCCGGGACTGCCTACAAGCAGTACTTC.